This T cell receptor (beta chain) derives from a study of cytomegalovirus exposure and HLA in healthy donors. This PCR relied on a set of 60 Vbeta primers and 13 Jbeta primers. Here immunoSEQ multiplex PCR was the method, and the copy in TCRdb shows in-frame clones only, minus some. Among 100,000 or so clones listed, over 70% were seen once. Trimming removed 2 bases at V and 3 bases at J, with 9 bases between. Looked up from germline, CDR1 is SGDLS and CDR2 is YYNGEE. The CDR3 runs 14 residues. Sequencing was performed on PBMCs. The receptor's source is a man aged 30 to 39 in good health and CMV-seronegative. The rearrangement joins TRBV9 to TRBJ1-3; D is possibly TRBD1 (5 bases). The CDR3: CASSVAGRGNTIYF. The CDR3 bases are TGTGCCAGCAGCGTCGCAGGGCGTGGAAACACCATATATTTT.